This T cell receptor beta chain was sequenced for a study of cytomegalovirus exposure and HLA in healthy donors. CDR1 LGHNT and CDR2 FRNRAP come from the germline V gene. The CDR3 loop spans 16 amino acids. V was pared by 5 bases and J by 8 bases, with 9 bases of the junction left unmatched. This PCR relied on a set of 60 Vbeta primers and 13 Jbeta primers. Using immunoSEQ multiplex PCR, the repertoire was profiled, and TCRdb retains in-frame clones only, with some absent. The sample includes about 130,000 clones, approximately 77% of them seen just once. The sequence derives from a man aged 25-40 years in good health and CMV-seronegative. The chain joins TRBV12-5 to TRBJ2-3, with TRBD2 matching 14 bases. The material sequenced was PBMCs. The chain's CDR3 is CASGPGLAGGFGTQYF. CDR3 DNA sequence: TGTGCTAGTGGTCCCGGACTAGCGGGAGGATTCGGTACGCAGTATTTT.